This is a list of T cell receptor beta chains from one sample in a study of monozygotic twins with inflammatory bowel disease. TCRdb processed the 5' RACE reads again and assigns one entry to each CDR3 protein, with no DNA. The sample's table shows some 170,000 distinct CDR3 sequences. The sequenced sample consisted of blood. These receptors were taken from a human donor with ulcerative colitis or Crohn's disease, or a healthy co-twin of an affected twin (not recorded which). Each CDR3 is given with its conserved first and last residue.

TRBV21-1	TRBJ2-7	CASSKVGRDGPYEQYF
TRBV6-2/TRBV6-3	TRBJ2-4	CASSYRGQGQNIQYF
TRBV28	TRBJ1-4	CASSFRWGNEKLFF
TRBV5-1	TRBJ1-1	CASSPGDRSTEAFF
TRBV6-1	TRBJ1-4	CASSEASGGEDEKLFF
TRBV4-1	TRBJ2-4	CASSQVVGTKNIQYF
TRBV11-2	TRBJ2-4	CASSSGSKNIQYF
TRBV27	TRBJ1-6	CASSLSSGYYNSPLHF
TRBV12-3/TRBV12-4	TRBJ1-2	CASSFPSAAPHYGYTF
TRBV3-1	TRBJ2-7	CASSQVNAGEQYF
TRBV25-1	TRBJ2-7	CASSEYGDRQYF
TRBV5-1	TRBJ1-1	CASSLAQANTEAFF
TRBV28	TRBJ1-2	CASSSISRVEGYTF
TRBV6-1	TRBJ1-1	CASKTDKPGQMNTEAFF
TRBV28	TRBJ1-6	CASGTLFNSPLHF
TRBV6-5	TRBJ1-2	CASSYSGIRVNYGYTF
TRBV5-1	TRBJ2-3	CASSLPWDREADTQYF
TRBV12-3/TRBV12-4	TRBJ2-7	CASSGQLAGVSYEQYF
TRBV4-2	TRBJ1-2	CASSQEGQGAEWNYGYTF
TRBV10-3	TRBJ2-7	CAIGRGLADPYEQYF
TRBV5-4	TRBJ1-2	CASSYSRTGGSYGYTF
TRBV2	TRBJ2-7	CASSDVVGVEQYF
TRBV12-3/TRBV12-4	TRBJ1-4	CASSLRTGSGSNEKLFF
TRBV7-9	TRBJ1-4	CASSLATGTSEKLFF
TRBV10-3	TRBJ2-1	CAIKGLASDEQFF
TRBV11-2	TRBJ1-1	CASSLSGGLNTEAFF
TRBV6-2/TRBV6-3	TRBJ2-1	CASGDSYNEQFF
TRBV29-1	TRBJ2-1	CSVTGGGLDLDEQFF
TRBV27	TRBJ1-2	CASSLIGASNYGYTF
TRBV6-5	TRBJ1-1	CASNSPGLSTEAFF
TRBV5-1	TRBJ1-5	CASSLYGTGGGQPQHF
TRBV28	TRBJ2-5	CASSLDRARSWEETQYF
TRBV27	TRBJ1-1	CASRHPGQGGEAFF
TRBV7-2	TRBJ2-7	CASSLGGSGDHEQYF
TRBV6-1	TRBJ2-2	CASSDGQAGGPAGELFF
TRBV7-9	TRBJ2-1	CASTPSGRAGNEQFF
TRBV19	TRBJ2-3	CASSSYGWADTQYF
TRBV7-7	TRBJ2-3	CASSPYQGSRGTQYF
TRBV28	TRBJ1-6	CASAGTGGSPLHF
TRBV6-2/TRBV6-3	TRBJ1-5	CASSYTGNQPQHF
TRBV7-2	TRBJ2-5	CASSTPSGGTETQYF
TRBV2	TRBJ2-3	CASSGSNTQYF
TRBV29-1	TRBJ2-1	CSVEGLAGGSYNEQFF
TRBV14	TRBJ2-3	CASSHAPSGSTDTQYF
TRBV27	TRBJ2-7	CASSGDTYYEQYF
TRBV30	TRBJ1-6	CAWRASNNSPLHF
TRBV6-5	TRBJ1-1	CASSYSGGMNTEAFF
TRBV27	TRBJ2-6	CASSTRVSGANVLTF
TRBV10-3	TRBJ2-1	CAISESSRVGVDNEQFF
TRBV5-6	TRBJ1-6	CASSLADRRSSYNSPLHF
TRBV20-1	TRBJ1-5	CSARDPDRGQGQPQHF
TRBV11-1	TRBJ2-1	CASSLGVPLYNEQFF
TRBV6-5	TRBJ2-6	CASSSPPGSLSGANVLTF
TRBV12-3/TRBV12-4	TRBJ1-6	CASSRTGFNSPLHF